The source of this T cell receptor beta chain is a study of glioma-infiltrating T cells. This clonotype was found a few times. The CDR3 covers 14 residues. Per germline, CDR1 ENHRY and CDR2 SYGVKD. The V gene lost 0 bases and the J gene lost 6 bases, with 10 bases spanning the gap. Amplification of TCR alpha and beta CDR3 regions from RNA used iRepertoire nested multiplex PCR. TCRdb fed the multiplex PCR reads into MiXCR, producing one record per CDR3 protein. The sample holds about 380,000 distinct CDR3 sequences, about 40% seen once. Material for sequencing was glioma tissue, nonneoplastic brain tissue, or PBMCs (not recorded which). V gene TRBV10-3 combines with J gene TRBJ2-3; TRBD2 might be the D (6 bases). The clonotype comes from a human donor with low-grade glioma or glioblastoma, undergoing nonglioma brain surgery, or in good health (not recorded which). CDR3 protein: CAISESGGGDTQYF. CDR3 nucleotide sequence: TGTGCCATCAGTGAGTCGGGTGGAGGGGATACGCAGTATTTT.